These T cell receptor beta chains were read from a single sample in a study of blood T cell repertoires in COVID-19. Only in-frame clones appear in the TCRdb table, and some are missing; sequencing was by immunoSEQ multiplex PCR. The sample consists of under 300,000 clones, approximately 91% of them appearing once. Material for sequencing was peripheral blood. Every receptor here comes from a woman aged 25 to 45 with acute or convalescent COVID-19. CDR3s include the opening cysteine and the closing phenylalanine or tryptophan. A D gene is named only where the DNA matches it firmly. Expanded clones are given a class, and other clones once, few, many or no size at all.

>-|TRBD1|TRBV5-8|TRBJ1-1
TGTGCCAGCAGCTTGTCCGGGACAGGGGGCTCTGAAGCTTTCTTT
CASSLSGTGGSEAFF
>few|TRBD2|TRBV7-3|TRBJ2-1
TGTGCCAGCAGCTCCGGGAGGGGAAGCTCCTACAATGAGCAGTTCTTC
CASSSGRGSSYNEQFF
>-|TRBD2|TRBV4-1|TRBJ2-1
TGCGCCAGCAGCCAAGACGCACTAGCGGACAATGAGCAGTTCTTC
CASSQDALADNEQFF
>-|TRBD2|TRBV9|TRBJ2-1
TGTGCCAGCAGCGTCGGTCTAGCGGGAGTGGGGTCCTACAATGAGCAGTTCTTC
CASSVGLAGVGSYNEQFF
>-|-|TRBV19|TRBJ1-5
TGTGCCAGTAGTATTCGAGATCAGCCCCAGCATTTT
CASSIRDQPQHF
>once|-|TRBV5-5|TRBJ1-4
TGTGCCAGCAGGGACCAGGGAAGGGTTGAAAAACTGTTTTTT
CASRDQGRVEKLFF
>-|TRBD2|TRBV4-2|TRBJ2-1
TGTGCCAGCAGCCAAGTCAGTAGCGGGAGGGACTACAATGAGCAGTTCTTC
CASSQVSSGRDYNEQFF
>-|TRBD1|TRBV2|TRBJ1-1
TGTGCCAGCAGTGAAGCGCTTTTCTATTGGGGGACAGGGGGCAGATCGAACACTGAAGCTTTCTTT
CASSEALFYWGTGGRSNTEAFF
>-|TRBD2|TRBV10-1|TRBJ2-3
TGCGCCAGCAGTGAGCCGGCTAGCGGTAGCACAGATACGCAGTATTTT
CASSEPASGSTDTQYF
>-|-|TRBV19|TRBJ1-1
TGTGCCAGTAAAGGCCCCCAACAGCGGGCTGAAGCTTTCTTT
CASKGPQQRAEAFF
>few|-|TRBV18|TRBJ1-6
TGTGCCAGCTCATTAAAGGACAGTTCGAGCTCCTATAATTCACCCCTCCACTTT
CASSLKDSSSSYNSPLHF
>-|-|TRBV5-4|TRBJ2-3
TGTGCCAGCAGCGACCCCCGGGACTCGCGGACAGATACGCAGTATTTT
CASSDPRDSRTDTQYF
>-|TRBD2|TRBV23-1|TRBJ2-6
TGCGCCAGCAGTCCCCGGGAGGTACTTGGGTCTGGGGCCAACGTCCTGACTTTC
CASSPREVLGSGANVLTF
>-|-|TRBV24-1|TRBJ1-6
TGTGCCACCAGTGAATCCCTAACGACAGAAAAAAATTCACCCCTCCACTTT
CATSESLTTEKNSPLHF
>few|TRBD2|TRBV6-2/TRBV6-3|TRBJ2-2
TGTGCCAGCAGTCCCGGGACTAGCGGGAACGAGAACACCGGGGAGCTGTTTTTT
CASSPGTSGNENTGELFF
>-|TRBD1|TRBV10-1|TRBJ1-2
TGCGCCAGCCATCCGGGACAGGGGGCTTTGGGTGGCTACACCTTC
CASHPGQGALGGYTF
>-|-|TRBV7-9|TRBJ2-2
TGTGCCAGCAGCTTATCGGACAGACCCTGGGGCGGGGAGCTGTTTTTT
CASSLSDRPWGGELFF
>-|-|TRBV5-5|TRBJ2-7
TGTGCCAGCAGCTTGGACGTCGCGGGGTTTGGCGAGCAGTACTTC
CASSLDVAGFGEQYF
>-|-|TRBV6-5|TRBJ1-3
TGTGCCAGCAGTACCAGGGCGAGCTCTGGAAACACCATATATTTT
CASSTRASSGNTIYF
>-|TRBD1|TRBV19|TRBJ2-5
TGTGCCAGCGGGGACAGCGCCTTAGAGACCCAGTACTTC
CASGDSALETQYF